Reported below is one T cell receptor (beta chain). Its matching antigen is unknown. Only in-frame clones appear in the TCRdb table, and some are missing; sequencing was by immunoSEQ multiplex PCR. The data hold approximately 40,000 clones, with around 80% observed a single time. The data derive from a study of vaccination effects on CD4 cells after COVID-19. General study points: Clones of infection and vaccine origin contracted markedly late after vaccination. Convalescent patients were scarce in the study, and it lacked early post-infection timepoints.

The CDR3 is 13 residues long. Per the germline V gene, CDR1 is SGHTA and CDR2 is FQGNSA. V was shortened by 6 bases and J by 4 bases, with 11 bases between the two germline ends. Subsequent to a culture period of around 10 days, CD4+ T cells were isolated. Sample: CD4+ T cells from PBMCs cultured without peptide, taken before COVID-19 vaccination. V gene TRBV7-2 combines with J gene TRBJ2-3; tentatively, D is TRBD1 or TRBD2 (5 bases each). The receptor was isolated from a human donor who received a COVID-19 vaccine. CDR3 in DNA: TGTGCCAGCAGACCAGGGACGGCAGATACGCAGTATTTT. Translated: CASRPGTADTQYF.